A single sample is the source of the 19 T cell receptor beta chains below, sequenced in a study of shared clonotypes between healthy human individuals. Only in-frame clones appear in the TCRdb table, and some are missing; sequencing was by immunoSEQ multiplex PCR. Of hundreds of thousands of clones detected, more than 70% appear once; the ten largest clones hold 1.5% to 2%. Sequenced: memory CD4+ T cells sorted from blood. Subset: CD45RA-negative fraction. The receptor set was obtained from a woman aged 30 to 39 in good health.

The chain links TRBV10-3 to TRBJ1-5, with D hard to call. The CDR3 totals 14 residues. V lost 4 bases, J lost 7 bases, and 14 bases lay in between. The V gene's germline CDR1 is ENHRY and CDR2 SYGVKD. In nucleotides, the CDR3 is TGTGCCATCAGTGTGAACCGGGCGTCCCAGCCCCAGCATTTT. This sequence encodes CAISVNRASQPQHF.

This clone appeared a single time. This chain uses TRBV27 with TRBJ2-7; TRBD2 aligns across 14 bases. CDR1 is MNHEY, CDR2 SMNVEV, per germline (reference sequence). V shed 2 bases, J shed 2 bases, and the junction held 11 bases outside the gene matches. The CDR3 spans 19 residues. The CDR3 nucleotides read TGTGCCAGCAGTTTAATGAGGCGCGGACTAGCGGGAGGAACCTACGAGCAGTACTTC. This sequence encodes CASSLMRRGLAGGTYEQYF.

The chain links TRBV29-1 to TRBJ1-2, with D perhaps matching TRBD1 (5 bases). Trimming shortened V by 6 bases and J by 4 bases, and 12 bases separated the two germline ends. CDR3 length: 12 residues. Germline V gene sequence: CDR1 SQVTM, CDR2 ANQGSEA. In nucleotides, the CDR3 is TGCAGCGTGGGGACGGATGGCTATGGCTACACCTTC. Protein sequence: CSVGTDGYGYTF.

The V gene is TRBV11-2, the J gene TRBJ1-2; no clear D. Trimming took off 2 bases at V and 4 bases at J, with 8 bases between the two ends. CDR1 and CDR2 from the germline V gene are SGHAT and FQNNGV. The length of the CDR3 is 13 residues. CDR3 region: CASSLNGIYGYTF. The CDR3 region has the DNA TGTGCCAGCAGCTTAAACGGGATCTATGGCTACACCTTC.

This clone showed up just once. The chain employs TRBV10-1 and TRBJ2-1; perhaps TRBD2 as D (5 bases). V shed 8 bases and J shed 8 bases, with 10 bases lying between them. In germline, CDR1 is WNHNN, CDR2 SYGVQD (reference sequence). The CDR3 is 11 amino acids. For the CDR3, the DNA is TGCGCCAGCGGGAGAGGAGATGAGCAGTTCTTC. Translation: CASGRGDEQFF.

The CDR3 nucleotides read TGTGCCAGCAGCCACCGGGGGTTTTTTGAGACCCAGTACTTC. Translated: CASSHRGFFETQYF. This chain uses TRBV5-4 with TRBJ2-5, with D possibly matching TRBD2 (6 bases). CDR1 and CDR2 from the germline V gene are SGHNT and YYREEE (reference sequence). Trimming stripped 4 bases from V and 5 bases from J, with 15 bases between. The CDR3 runs to 14 residues.

The genes are TRBV7-9 and TRBJ2-7, with no clear D. Germline V gives CDR1 SEHNR, CDR2 FQNEAQ (reference sequence). The CDR3 is 13 residues long. The V end lost 5 bases, the J end lost 4 bases, and 12 bases lay between the germline ends. The CDR3 loop is CASSPGRIYEQYF. The DNA of the CDR3 is TGTGCCAGCAGCCCAGGTCGCATTTACGAGCAGTACTTC.

CDR3 in DNA: TGTGCCAGCAGTTCTCTGTTTGGGGGAAGGGAAAAACTGTTTTTT. Residues: CASSSLFGGREKLFF. The chain couples TRBV28 to TRBJ1-4; perhaps TRBD1 as D (5 bases). V dropped 4 bases and J dropped 8 bases, with 17 bases sitting between them. The CDR3 totals 15 residues. The germline V gene encodes CDR1 MDHEN and CDR2 SYDVKM. The complete variable domain, with remaining parts taken from reference TRBV28 and TRBJ1-4, reads DVKVTQSSRYLVKRTGEKVFLECVQDMDHENMFWYRQDPGLGLRLIYFSYDVKMKEKGDIPEGYSVSREKKERFSLILESASTNQTSMYLCASSSLFGGREKLFFGSGTQLSVL.

The chain recombines TRBV6-1 with TRBJ2-5; D tentatively fits TRBD1 or TRBD2 (5 bases each). The CDR3 sequence is 13 residues long. CDR1 MNHNS and CDR2 SASEGT come from the germline V gene. Trimming shortened V by 10 bases and J by 5 bases, and 17 bases separated the two germline ends. DNA of the CDR3: TGTGCCATCGAAAGGGGATCGGGGGAGACCCAGTACTTC. This translates into CAIERGSGETQYF.

This chain uses TRBV2 with TRBJ2-7; the D gene is possibly TRBD1 (6 bases). This CDR3 comprises 13 residues. Germline CDR1 and CDR2: SNHLY and FYNNEI. The ends were cut back, 3 bases at V and 3 bases at J, with 9 bases in the middle. CDR3 sequence: CASSEGADYEQYF. CDR3 bases: TGTGCCAGCAGTGAGGGGGCAGACTACGAGCAGTACTTC.

The chain employs TRBV6-6 and TRBJ1-2, with D perhaps TRBD1 (6 bases). Per the germline V gene, CDR1 is MNHNY and CDR2 is SVGAGI (reference sequence). The CDR3 is made up of 15 amino acids. Trimming left V 5 bases short and J 0 bases short, with 13 bases between. For the CDR3, the DNA is TGTGCCAGCAGTACAGCAACAGGGACTAACTATGGCTACACCTTC. This codes for CASSTATGTNYGYTF.

Only one count was recorded for this clone. The gene calls are TRBV19 and TRBJ2-5, with D perhaps given as TRBD1 or TRBD2 (5 bases each). CDR3 length: 13 residues. Looked up from germline, CDR1 is LNHDA and CDR2 is SQIVND (reference sequence). Between the trimmed V and J ends, which lost 4 bases and 3 bases, there was a span of 9 bases. For the CDR3, the DNA is TGTGCCAGTAGTACGCAGGGAGAAGAGACCCAGTACTTC. Its protein product is CASSTQGEETQYF.

The chain couples TRBV11-1 to TRBJ2-5, with D possibly matching TRBD1 (6 bases). Trimming took off 5 bases at V and 3 bases at J, with 16 bases between the two ends. The CDR3 totals 15 residues. Germline V CDR1 and CDR2: SGHAT, FQDESV (reference sequence). The CDR3, as DNA: TGTGCCAGCAGCGAACCGGACAGAAAGAAAGAGACCCAGTACTTC. This gives the protein CASSEPDRKKETQYF.

Points on this clone: The same CDR3 also results from other DNA sequences found in this sample. The J gene is TRBJ2-5, the V gene TRBV5-1; D is perhaps TRBD2 (5 bases). CDR3 length equals 13 residues. V shed 3 bases and J shed 5 bases, with 11 bases lying between them. Germline V gene data show CDR1 as SGHRS and CDR2 as YFSETQ. DNA for the CDR3: TGCGCCAGCAGCTCCCCCGGAGGCGAGACCCAGTACTTC. Translated, it gives CASSSPGGETQYF.

The count of this clone is one. CDR3 loop: CASSFGGNPEQFF. Written as DNA, the CDR3 is TGTGCCAGCAGCTTTGGCGGGAATCCTGAGCAGTTCTTC. The chain joins TRBV11-2 to TRBJ2-1; weak D call: TRBD2 (6 bases). Germline V gene data show CDR1 as SGHAT and CDR2 as FQNNGV. The CDR3 covers 13 residues. The V end lost 3 bases, the J end lost 9 bases, and 12 bases lay between the germline ends.

The chain combines TRBV5-1 with TRBJ2-2, with 11 bases identical to TRBD2. J was trimmed by 6 bases and V by 0 bases; bases with no gene match: 4. The CDR3 contains 16 residues. CDR1 SGHRS and CDR2 YFSETQ come from the germline V gene. For the CDR3, the DNA is TGCGCCAGCAGCTTGGTGTCTAGCGGGAGGCCCGGGGAGCTGTTTTTT. The encoded protein is CASSLVSSGRPGELFF.

The J gene is TRBJ2-1, the V gene TRBV9, with 7 positions matching TRBD2. Germline CDR1 reads SGDLS; CDR2 reads YYNGEE. Trimming cost V 1 base and J 0 bases; bases outside gene matches: 10. The length of the CDR3 is 18 residues. The CDR3 sequence is CASSVTPWGGSSYNEQFF. The CDR3 DNA reads TGTGCCAGCAGCGTAACCCCATGGGGAGGGAGCTCCTACAATGAGCAGTTCTTC.

V is TRBV30 and J is TRBJ2-4; a weak D match, TRBD2 (5 bases). The germline V gene encodes CDR1 GTSNPN and CDR2 SVGIG (reference sequence). Trimming pared 2 bases from V and 0 bases from J, leaving 11 bases between. The CDR3 loop spans 15 amino acids. The CDR3 region is CAWSSGNLAKNIQYF. CDR3 DNA: TGTGCCTGGAGTTCCGGGAACCTAGCCAAAAACATTCAGTACTTC.

The chain recombines TRBV5-1 with TRBJ2-2, with a tentative D call TRBD2 (6 bases). CDR1 and CDR2 (germline): SGHRS, YFSETQ. V shed 4 bases and J shed 4 bases, with 17 bases lying between them. CDR3 size: 16 residues. The CDR3 here is CASSQGGQAGTGELFF. In DNA, the CDR3 is TGCGCCAGCAGCCAGGGTGGTCAAGCGGGCACCGGGGAGCTGTTTTTT.